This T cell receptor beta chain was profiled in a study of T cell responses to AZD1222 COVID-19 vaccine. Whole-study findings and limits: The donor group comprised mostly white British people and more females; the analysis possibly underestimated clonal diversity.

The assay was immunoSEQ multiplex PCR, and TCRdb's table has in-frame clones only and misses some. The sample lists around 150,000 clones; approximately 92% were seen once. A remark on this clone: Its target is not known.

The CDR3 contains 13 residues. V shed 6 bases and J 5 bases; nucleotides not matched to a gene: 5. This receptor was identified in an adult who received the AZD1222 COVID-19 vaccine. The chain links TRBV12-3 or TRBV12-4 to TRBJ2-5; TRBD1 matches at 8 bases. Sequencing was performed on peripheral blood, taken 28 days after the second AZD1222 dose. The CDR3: CASRETGVETQYF. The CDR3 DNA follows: TGTGCCAGCAGGGAGACAGGGGTCGAGACCCAGTACTTC.